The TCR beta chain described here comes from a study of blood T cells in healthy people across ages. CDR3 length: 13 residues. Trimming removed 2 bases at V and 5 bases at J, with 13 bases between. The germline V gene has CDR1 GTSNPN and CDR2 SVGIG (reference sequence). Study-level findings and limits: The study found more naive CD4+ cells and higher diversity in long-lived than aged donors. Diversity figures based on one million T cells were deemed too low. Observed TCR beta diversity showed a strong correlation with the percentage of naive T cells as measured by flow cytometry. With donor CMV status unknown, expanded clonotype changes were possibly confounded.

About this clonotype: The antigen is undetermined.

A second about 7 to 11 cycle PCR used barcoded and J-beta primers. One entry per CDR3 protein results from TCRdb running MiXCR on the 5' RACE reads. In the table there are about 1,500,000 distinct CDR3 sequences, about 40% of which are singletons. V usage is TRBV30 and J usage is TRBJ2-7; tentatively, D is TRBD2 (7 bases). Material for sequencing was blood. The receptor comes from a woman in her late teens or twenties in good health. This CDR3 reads CAWSRSGGNEQYF. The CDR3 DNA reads TGTGCCTGGAGTCGTTCGGGGGGCAACGAGCAGTACTTC.